The 13 T cell receptor beta chains given below trace back to one sample, sequenced in a study of blood T cell repertoires in COVID-19. The data were produced by immunoSEQ multiplex PCR, yet TCRdb's version contains in-frame clones alone and is incomplete. The sample has 190,000 or so clones; 70% to 90% are singletons. The sequencing sample was made of PBMCs or T cells enriched from blood (not recorded which). All receptors come from a man aged 35 to 55 who had recovered from COVID-19.

This chain connects TRBV6-1 to TRBJ1-5, with a tentative D call TRBD1 (6 bases). The CDR3 is made up of 15 amino acids. The germline V gene encodes CDR1 MNHNS and CDR2 SASEGT. Trimming removed 3 bases from V and 6 bases from J, with 15 bases in between. CDR3 sequence (DNA): TGTGCCAGCAGTGATAGACAGGTCTACCGTCAGCCCCAGCATTTT. Encoded protein: CASSDRQVYRQPQHF.

The chain carries TRBV11-2 and TRBJ2-7; perhaps TRBD1 as D (6 bases). The CDR3 sequence is 14 residues long. The V and J ends lost 1 base and 2 bases respectively, with 9 bases between them. In germline, CDR1 is SGHAT, CDR2 FQNNGV. DNA for the CDR3: TGTGCCAGCAGCTTAGGGGACAACCCCTACGAGCAGTACTTC. Protein product: CASSLGDNPYEQYF.

This clone was observed a handful of times. This rearrangement joins TRBV19 to TRBJ2-5, with 7 bases identical to TRBD2. The J segment lost 4 bases and the V segment lost 5 bases, leaving 10 bases of the junction unmatched. Germline V gene data show CDR1 as LNHDA and CDR2 as SQIVND (reference sequence). This CDR3 has 15 amino acids. The CDR3 sequence: CASSLRTSYRETQYF. The CDR3, as DNA: TGTGCCAGTAGTCTTCGGACTAGTTATCGAGAGACCCAGTACTTC.

At least ten counts were recorded for this clone. This rearrangement joins TRBV11-2 to TRBJ2-7; 10 positions agree with TRBD2. The CDR3 is 15 amino acids. The germline gives CDR1 SGHAT, CDR2 FQNNGV. V was pared by 1 base and J by 3 bases, with 3 bases of the junction left unmatched. DNA for the CDR3: TGTGCCAGCAGCTTAGGCCTAGCGGGGGTCTACGAGCAGTACTTC. Translation: CASSLGLAGVYEQYF.

Concerning this clone itself: Additional DNA sequences in this sample encode the identical CDR3. The chain combines TRBV3-1 (or the pseudogene TRBV3-2) with TRBJ1-1, with a tentative D call TRBD1 (6 bases). This CDR3 region has 14 residues. Trimming stripped 1 base from V and 1 base from J, with 7 bases between. Germline V CDR1 and CDR2: LGHDT, YNNKEL (reference sequence). The CDR3 protein is CASSQGTANTEAFF. CDR3 sequence (DNA): TGTGCCAGCAGCCAAGGGACAGCGAACACTGAAGCTTTCTTT.

V gene TRBV11-2 combines with J gene TRBJ2-2, with 9 bases lining up with TRBD2. This CDR3 has 18 amino acids. The germline CDR1 and CDR2 sequences are SGHAT and FQNNGV. Trimming at V came to 5 bases and at J to 6 bases, leaving 16 bases not matched to a gene. The CDR3 region has the DNA TGTGCCAGCAGCCCTAAGACTAAACTAGCGGGTATCCCCGGGGAGCTGTTTTTT. Translation gives CASSPKTKLAGIPGELFF. Complete variable domain (other parts from reference TRBV11-2 and TRBJ2-2): EAGVAQSPRYKIIEKRQSVAFWCNPISGHATLYWYQQILGQGPKLLIQFQNNGVVDDSQLPKDRFSAERLKGVDSTLKIQPAKLEDSAVYLCASSPKTKLAGIPGELFFGEGSRLTVL.

The chain has TRBV28 and TRBJ2-5; 8 bases are shared with TRBD2. The CDR3 contains 15 residues. Trimming removed 1 base from V and 3 bases from J; junction bases left unmatched: 4. Looked up from germline, CDR1 is MDHEN and CDR2 is SYDVKM. The CDR3 bases are TGTGCCAGCAGTTTATTAGGGCGGGGGGAAGAGACCCAGTACTTC. This gives the protein CASSLLGRGEETQYF. Looking up the rest from reference TRBV28 and TRBJ2-5 gives the full variable domain: DVKVTQSSRYLVKRTGEKVFLECVQDMDHENMFWYRQDPGLGLRLIYFSYDVKMKEKGDIPEGYSVSREKKERFSLILESASTNQTSMYLCASSLLGRGEETQYFGPGTRLLVL.

The chain recombines TRBV3-1 (or the pseudogene TRBV3-2) with TRBJ2-7; D is possibly TRBD2 (6 bases). Germline lookup yields CDR1 LGHDT and CDR2 YNNKEL (reference sequence). Trimming left V 1 base short and J 6 bases short, with 13 bases between. The CDR3 loop spans 14 amino acids. This CDR3 reads CASSQGGGKAEQYF. The CDR3 region has the DNA TGTGCCAGCAGCCAAGGGGGCGGGAAGGCCGAGCAGTACTTC.

This clone was observed once. The chain combines TRBV3-1 (or the pseudogene TRBV3-2) with TRBJ1-2; D uncertain. This CDR3 spans 14 amino acids. The germline gives CDR1 LGHDT, CDR2 YNNKEL (reference sequence). V was clipped by 0 bases and J by 8 bases, with 13 bases between them. The CDR3 DNA reads as TGTGCCAGCAGCCAAGATAGCTGGCTCGGCGGCTACACCTTC. Translation gives CASSQDSWLGGYTF.

The chain joins TRBV7-9 to TRBJ2-7; D possibly corresponds to TRBD1 (6 bases). The CDR3 is made up of 14 amino acids. Looked up from germline, CDR1 is SEHNR and CDR2 is FQNEAQ (reference sequence). V lost 5 bases and J 4 bases, leaving 15 bases between the germline ends. Here the CDR3 reads CASSPSGVIYEQYF. The DNA for the CDR3 is TGTGCCAGCAGCCCCTCAGGGGTTATTTACGAGCAGTACTTC.

The J gene is TRBJ2-2, the V gene TRBV7-9; 11 nucleotides match TRBD2. V trimming: 0 bases; J trimming: 0 bases; junction bases outside the gene matches: 6. The CDR3 has 19 residues. Per germline, CDR1 SEHNR and CDR2 FQNEAQ (reference sequence). DNA for the CDR3: TGTGCCAGCAGCTTAGCTGGTCTAGCGGGGGGACCGAACACCGGGGAGCTGTTTTTT. Residues: CASSLAGLAGGPNTGELFF.

This clone was seen a few times. The genes are TRBV2 and TRBJ1-2; D might be TRBD1 (6 bases). Germline assignment: CDR1 SNHLY and CDR2 FYNNEI. This CDR3 has 14 residues. Trimming removed 5 bases at V and 2 bases at J, with 12 bases between. The CDR3 nucleotides are TGTGCCAGCAGTCGACAGGAGGTAAACTATGGCTACACCTTC. Protein product: CASSRQEVNYGYTF.

V and J are TRBV9 and TRBJ2-1, with 7 bases that match TRBD1. The CDR3 length is 16 residues. Germline V gene data show CDR1 as SGDLS and CDR2 as YYNGEE. The V segment lost 1 base and the J segment 5 bases; nucleotides outside the gene matches: 9. The CDR3: CASSVKGARNDNEQFF. The DNA for the CDR3 is TGTGCCAGCAGCGTAAAGGGGGCCCGAAACGACAATGAGCAGTTCTTC.